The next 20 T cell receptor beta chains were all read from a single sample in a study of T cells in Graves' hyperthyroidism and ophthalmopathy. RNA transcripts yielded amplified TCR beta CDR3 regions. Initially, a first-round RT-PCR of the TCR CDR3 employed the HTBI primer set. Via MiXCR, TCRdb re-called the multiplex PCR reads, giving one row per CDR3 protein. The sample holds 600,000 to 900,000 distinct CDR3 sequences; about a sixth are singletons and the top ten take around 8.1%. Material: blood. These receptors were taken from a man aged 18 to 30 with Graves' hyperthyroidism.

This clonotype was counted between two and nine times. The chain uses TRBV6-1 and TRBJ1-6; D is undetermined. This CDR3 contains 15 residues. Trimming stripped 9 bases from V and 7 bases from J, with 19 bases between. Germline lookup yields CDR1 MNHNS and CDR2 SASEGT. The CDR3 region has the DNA TGTGCCAGTCAATCGGGCCCCGGTTCCAATTCACCCCTCCACTTT. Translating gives CASQSGPGSNSPLHF.

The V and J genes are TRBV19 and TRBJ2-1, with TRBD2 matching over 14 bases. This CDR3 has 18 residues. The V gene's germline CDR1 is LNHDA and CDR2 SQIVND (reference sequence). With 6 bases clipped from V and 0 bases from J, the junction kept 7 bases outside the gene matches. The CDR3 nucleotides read TGTGCCAGTAGCAGAGGACTAGCGGGAGGCGGCTCCTACAATGAGCAGTTCTTC. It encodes CASSRGLAGGGSYNEQFF.

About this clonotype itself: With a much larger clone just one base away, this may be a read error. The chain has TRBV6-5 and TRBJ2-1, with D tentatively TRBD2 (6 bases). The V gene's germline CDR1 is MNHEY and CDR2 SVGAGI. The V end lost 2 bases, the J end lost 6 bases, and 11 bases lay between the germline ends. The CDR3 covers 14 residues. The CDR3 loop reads CASSYQLALNEQFF. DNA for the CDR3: TGTGCCAGCAGTTACCAACTAGCACTCAATGAGCAGTTCTTC.

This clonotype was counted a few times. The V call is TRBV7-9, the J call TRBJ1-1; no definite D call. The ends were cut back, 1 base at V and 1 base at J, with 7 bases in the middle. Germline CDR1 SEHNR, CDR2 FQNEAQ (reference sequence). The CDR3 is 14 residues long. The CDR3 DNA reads TGTGCCAGCAGCTTAGGGCAAACGAACACTGAAGCTTTCTTT. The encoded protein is CASSLGQTNTEAFF.

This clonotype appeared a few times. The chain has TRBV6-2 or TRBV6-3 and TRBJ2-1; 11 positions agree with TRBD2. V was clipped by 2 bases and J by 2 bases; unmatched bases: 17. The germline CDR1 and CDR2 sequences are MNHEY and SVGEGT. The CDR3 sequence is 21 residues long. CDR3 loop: CASSYHSGIAGGPTAYNEQFF. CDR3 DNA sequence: TGTGCCAGCAGTTACCACTCGGGGATAGCGGGAGGGCCAACAGCCTACAATGAGCAGTTCTTC.

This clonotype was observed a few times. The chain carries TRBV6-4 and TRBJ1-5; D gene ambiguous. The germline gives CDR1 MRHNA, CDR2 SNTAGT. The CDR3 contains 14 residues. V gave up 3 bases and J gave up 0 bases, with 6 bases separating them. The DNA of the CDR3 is TGTGCCAGCAGTGAAACTAATAGCAATCAGCCCCAGCATTTT. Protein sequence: CASSETNSNQPQHF.

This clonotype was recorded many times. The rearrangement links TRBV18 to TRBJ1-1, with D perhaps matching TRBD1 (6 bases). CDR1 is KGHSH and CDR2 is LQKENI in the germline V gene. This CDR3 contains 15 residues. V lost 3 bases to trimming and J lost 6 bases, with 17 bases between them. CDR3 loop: CASSPPGDTRAEAFF. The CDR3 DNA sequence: TGTGCCAGCTCACCCCCCGGGGACACGAGGGCTGAAGCTTTCTTT.

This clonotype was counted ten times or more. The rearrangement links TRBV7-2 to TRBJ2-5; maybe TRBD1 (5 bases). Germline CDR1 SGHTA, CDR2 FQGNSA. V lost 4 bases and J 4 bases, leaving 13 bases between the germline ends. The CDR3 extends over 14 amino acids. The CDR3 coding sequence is TGTGCCAGCAGCTCCGACAGAAGAAGAGAGACCCAGTACTTC. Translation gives CASSSDRRRETQYF.

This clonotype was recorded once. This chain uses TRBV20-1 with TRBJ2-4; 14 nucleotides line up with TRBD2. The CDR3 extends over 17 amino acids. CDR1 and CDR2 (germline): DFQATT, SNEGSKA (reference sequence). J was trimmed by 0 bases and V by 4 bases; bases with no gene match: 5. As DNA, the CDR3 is TGCAGTGCTATCCCGGGACTAGCGGGAGTAGCCAAAAACATTCAGTACTTC. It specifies CSAIPGLAGVAKNIQYF.

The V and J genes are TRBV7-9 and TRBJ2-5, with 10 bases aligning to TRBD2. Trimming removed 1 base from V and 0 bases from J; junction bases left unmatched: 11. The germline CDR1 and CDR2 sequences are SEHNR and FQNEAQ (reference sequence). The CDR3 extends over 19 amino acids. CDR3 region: CASSLGAGLAANYQETQYF. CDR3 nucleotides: TGTGCCAGCAGCTTAGGGGCCGGACTAGCGGCGAACTACCAAGAGACCCAGTACTTC.

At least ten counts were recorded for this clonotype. The CDR3 is CASSPTGTPNYGYTF. CDR3 coding DNA: TGTGCCAGCTCACCTACCGGGACACCTAACTATGGCTACACCTTC. This chain connects TRBV18 to TRBJ1-2, with a possible D match to TRBD1 (6 bases). CDR3 length: 15 amino acids. Between the trimmed V and J ends, which lost 3 bases and 0 bases, there was a span of 11 bases. Germline CDR1 KGHSH, CDR2 LQKENI.

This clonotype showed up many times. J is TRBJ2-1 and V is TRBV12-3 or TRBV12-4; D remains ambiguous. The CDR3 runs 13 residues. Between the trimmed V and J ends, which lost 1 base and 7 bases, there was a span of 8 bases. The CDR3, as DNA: TGTGCCAGCAGTTTAGGGGCTCGAAATGAGCAGTTCTTC. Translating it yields CASSLGARNEQFF.

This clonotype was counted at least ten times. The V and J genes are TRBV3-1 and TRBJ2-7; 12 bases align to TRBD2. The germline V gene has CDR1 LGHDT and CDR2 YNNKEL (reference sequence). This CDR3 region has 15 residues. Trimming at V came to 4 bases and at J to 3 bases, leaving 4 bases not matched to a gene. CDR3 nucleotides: TGTGCCAGCAGCCCGCTAGCGGGAGGGCACTACGAGCAGTACTTC. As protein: CASSPLAGGHYEQYF.

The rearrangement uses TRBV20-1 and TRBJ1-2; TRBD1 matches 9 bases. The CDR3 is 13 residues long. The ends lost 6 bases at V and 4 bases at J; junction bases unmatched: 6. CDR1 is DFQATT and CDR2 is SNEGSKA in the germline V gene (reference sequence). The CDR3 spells CSAAGQGSYGYTF. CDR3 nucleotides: TGCAGTGCGGCCGGACAGGGGAGCTATGGCTACACCTTC.

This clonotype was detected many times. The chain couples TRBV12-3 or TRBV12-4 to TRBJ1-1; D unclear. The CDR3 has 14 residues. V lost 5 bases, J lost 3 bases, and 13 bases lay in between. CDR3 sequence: CASSPTGGHTEAFF. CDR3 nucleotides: TGTGCCAGCAGTCCCACGGGTGGGCACACTGAAGCTTTCTTT.

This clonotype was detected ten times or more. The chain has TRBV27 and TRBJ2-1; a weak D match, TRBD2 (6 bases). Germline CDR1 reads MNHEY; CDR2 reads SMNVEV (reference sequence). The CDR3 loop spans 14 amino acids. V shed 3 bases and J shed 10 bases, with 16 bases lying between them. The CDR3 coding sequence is TGTGCCAGCAGTTTTTTCGGGAGAGGCGAGGAGCAGTTCTTC. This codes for CASSFFGRGEEQFF.

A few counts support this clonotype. CDR3 in DNA: TGCGCCAGCAGCTCCGTCCCGGGACAGGGGTTTGATACGCAGTATTTT. Translated, it gives CASSSVPGQGFDTQYF. The rearrangement uses TRBV5-1 and TRBJ2-3; 10 bases are a match to TRBD1. The CDR3 is made up of 16 amino acids. With V trimmed by 3 bases and J by 6 bases, 10 bases remained unmatched. In germline, CDR1 is SGHRS, CDR2 YFSETQ.

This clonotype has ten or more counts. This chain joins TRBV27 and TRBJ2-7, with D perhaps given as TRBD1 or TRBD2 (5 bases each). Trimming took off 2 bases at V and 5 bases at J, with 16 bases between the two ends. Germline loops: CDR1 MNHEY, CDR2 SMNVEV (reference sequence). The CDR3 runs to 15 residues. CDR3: CASSLAPGPGDEQYF. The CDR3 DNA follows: TGTGCCAGCAGTTTAGCTCCGGGACCGGGCGACGAGCAGTACTTC.

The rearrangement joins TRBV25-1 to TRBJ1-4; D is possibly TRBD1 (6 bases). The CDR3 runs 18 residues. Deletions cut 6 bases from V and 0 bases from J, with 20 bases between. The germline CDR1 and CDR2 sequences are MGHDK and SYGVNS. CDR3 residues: CASRGVGTSSATNEKLFF. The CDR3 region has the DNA TGTGCCAGCAGGGGAGTGGGGACATCATCTGCAACTAATGAAAAACTGTTTTTT.

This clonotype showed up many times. This CDR3 reads CASSWDFAGVDYEQYF. The CDR3 DNA follows: TGTGCCAGCAGCTGGGACTTCGCAGGAGTTGATTACGAGCAGTACTTC. The J gene is TRBJ2-7, the V gene TRBV7-2; possible D gene TRBD2, 6 bases. The germline V gene has CDR1 SGHTA and CDR2 FQGNSA. The CDR3 has 16 residues. Between the trimmed V and J ends, which lost 4 bases and 4 bases, there was a span of 20 bases.